This record looks at one T cell receptor (beta chain) sequence and its context. Only a few counts were recorded for this clone. The antigen it binds to is not known. Base quality data are lacking; no much larger clone is found one base away. Library method: the immunoSEQ multiplex PCR assay. TCRdb holds this immuneACCESS table with in-frame rearrangements only. Some clones are missing; in checked studies, unresolved V genes explain under half, and the rest has no known cause. This sample is represented by approximately 90,000 clones; 90% to 95% of them were singletons. In total, the top ten clones hold around 0.84% of the sample. These data are taken from a study of T cell changes during pregnancy in multiple sclerosis (dated by TCRdb to about 2019). In terms of the full investigation: The study examined how the T cell repertoire changed over the course of pregnancy in women with multiple sclerosis.

The cysteine opens and the phenylalanine closes a CDR3 of 15 amino acids. Only CDR3 DNA remains: 45 bases, in frame from the first base. At the junction V is shortened by 6 bases and J by 4 bases; bases outside the gene matches: 5. According to the germline V gene (reference sequence), CDR1 reads MNHNY and CDR2 reads SVGAGI. The V and J segments used are TRBV6-6 and TRBJ1-3; TRBD1 aligns with 11 central bases. The TCR originated in a female donor with multiple sclerosis, enrolled in a pregnancy study. The material sequenced was peripheral blood, taken in the third trimester of pregnancy. The DNA sequence is given as TGTGCCAGCAGCCCGGGACAGGGGGAAGGAAACACCATATATTTT. The resulting protein is CASSPGQGEGNTIYF.